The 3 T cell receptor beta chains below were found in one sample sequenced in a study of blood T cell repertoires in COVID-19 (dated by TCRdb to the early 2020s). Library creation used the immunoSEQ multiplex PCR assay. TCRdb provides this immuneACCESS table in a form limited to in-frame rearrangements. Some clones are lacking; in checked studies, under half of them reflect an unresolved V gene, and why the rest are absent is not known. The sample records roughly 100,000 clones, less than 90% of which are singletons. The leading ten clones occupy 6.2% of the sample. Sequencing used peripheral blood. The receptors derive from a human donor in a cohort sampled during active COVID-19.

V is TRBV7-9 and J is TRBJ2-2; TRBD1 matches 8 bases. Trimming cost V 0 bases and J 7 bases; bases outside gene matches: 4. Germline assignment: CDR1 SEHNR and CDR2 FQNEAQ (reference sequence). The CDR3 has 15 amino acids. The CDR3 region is CASSLAQGAGGELFF. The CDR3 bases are TGTGCCAGCAGCTTAGCGCAGGGGGCAGGCGGGGAGCTGTTTTTT.

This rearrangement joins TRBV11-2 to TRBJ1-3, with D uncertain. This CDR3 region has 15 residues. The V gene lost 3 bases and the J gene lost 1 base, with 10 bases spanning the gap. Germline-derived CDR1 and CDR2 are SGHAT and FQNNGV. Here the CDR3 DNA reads TGTGCCAGCAGCTTTCAAGATGCGTCTGGAAACACCATATATTTT. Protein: CASSFQDASGNTIYF.

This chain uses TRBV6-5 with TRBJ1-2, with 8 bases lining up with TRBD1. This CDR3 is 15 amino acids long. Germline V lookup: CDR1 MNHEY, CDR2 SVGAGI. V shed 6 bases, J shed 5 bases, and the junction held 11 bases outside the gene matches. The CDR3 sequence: CASRQAGGAQYGYTF. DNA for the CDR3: TGTGCCAGCAGACAAGCAGGGGGCGCACAGTATGGCTACACCTTC.